These T cell receptor beta chains were read from a single sample in a study of OX40 agonist ivuxolimab in advanced cancers. Here immunoSEQ multiplex PCR was the method, and the copy in TCRdb shows in-frame clones only, minus some. The table lists fewer than 55,000 clones, over 80% of them singletons. The sequences come from CD4+ or CD8+ T cells sorted from blood, collected in a trial of the OX40 agonist ivuxolimab. These receptors were obtained from an adult with an advanced solid tumor such as melanoma, head and neck, liver or kidney cancer. Each CDR3 is given with its conserved first and last residue. A D gene is named only where the DNA matches it firmly. Some rows have no size entry. The others give once, few or many, or a class for an expanded clone.

j_call	d_call	v_call	clone_size	cdr3_nt	cdr3_aa
TRBJ1-3	NA	TRBV18	many	TGTGCCAGCTCACCGGGCGTGGGCTCTGGAAACACCATATATTTT	CASSPGVGSGNTIYF
TRBJ1-6	NA	TRBV5-1	once	TGCGCCAGCAGCTTGGCCGAAGGGGCACCCCTCCACTTT	CASSLAEGAPLHF
TRBJ2-7	NA	TRBV10-3	NA	TGTGCCATCAGTGAAGGCTCCGGCTACGAGCAGTACTTC	CAISEGSGYEQYF
TRBJ1-2	NA	TRBV4-3	NA	TGCGCCAGCAGCCAAGAGACCACACCGAACTATGGCTACACCTTC	CASSQETTPNYGYTF
TRBJ1-2	NA	TRBV6-4	NA	TGTGCCAGCAGTGACTCAGGGAATAACTATGGCTACACCTTC	CASSDSGNNYGYTF
TRBJ2-3	TRBD2	TRBV9	few	TGTGCCAGCAGCGCTAGCGGTTCAGATACGCAGTATTTT	CASSASGSDTQYF
TRBJ2-5	TRBD2	TRBV28	NA	TGTGCCAGCAGTTTATGGGGGGAGGGTCAAGAGACCCAGTACTTC	CASSLWGEGQETQYF
TRBJ2-3	NA	TRBV5-8	NA	TGTGCCAGCAGCTTGGGGGAGAGTACCACAGATACGCAGTATTTT	CASSLGESTTDTQYF
TRBJ1-1	TRBD1	TRBV19	NA	TGTGCCAGTGGACAGGGGGACGAAACTGAAGCTTTCTTT	CASGQGDETEAFF
TRBJ2-5	TRBD2	TRBV5-6	NA	TGTGCCAGCAGCTTCGCACTAGCGGGGGGGCAGGAGACCCAGTACTTC	CASSFALAGGQETQYF
TRBJ2-1	TRBD2	TRBV5-1	NA	TGCGCCAGCAGCTTGGTATCGGCTAGCGGGGGCCTAAAGTTCTTC	CASSLVSASGGLKFF
TRBJ2-1	TRBD2	TRBV7-2	NA	TGTGCCAGCAGCTTCCGTCTAGCGGGTGAGCAGTTCTTC	CASSFRLAGEQFF
TRBJ1-1	TRBD1	TRBV7-9	few	TGTGCCAGCAGCTTAGGACAGGGGAGCACTGAAGCTTTCTTT	CASSLGQGSTEAFF
TRBJ2-6	NA	TRBV6-1	NA	TGTGCCAGCAGTGCACCCCCAGGGGCCGGGGCCAACGTCCTGACTTTC	CASSAPPGAGANVLTF
TRBJ1-5	NA	TRBV6-1	many	TGTGCCAGCAGTGGGGGCTTGGTTAGCAATCAGCCCCAGCATTTT	CASSGGLVSNQPQHF
TRBJ2-7	NA	TRBV28	NA	TGTGCCAGCAAAACCTCAGGGGCCAGCTCCTACGAGCAGTACTTC	CASKTSGASSYEQYF
TRBJ1-4	NA	TRBV5-4	NA	TGTGCCAGCAGCTTGGGGGCAGGGACTAATGAAAAACTGTTTTTT	CASSLGAGTNEKLFF
TRBJ1-2	NA	TRBV7-2	NA	TGTGCCAGCAGCTTAGAATGGGGGCGCGGCTATGGCTACACCTTC	CASSLEWGRGYGYTF
TRBJ1-3	NA	TRBV7-9	few	TGTGCCAGCAGCCGGGGCGACACCATATATTTT	CASSRGDTIYF
TRBJ1-6	NA	TRBV5-4	NA	TGTGCCAGCAGCTTGGCCCATTCAGTGACTAATTCACCCCTCCACTTT	CASSLAHSVTNSPLHF
TRBJ2-6	NA	TRBV6-5	NA	TGTGCCAGCAGTGCTGGGGCCAACGTCCTGACTTTC	CASSAGANVLTF
TRBJ2-1	NA	TRBV5-1	NA	TGCGCCAGCAGCTGGTCTAAGTACAATGAGCAGTTCTTC	CASSWSKYNEQFF
TRBJ1-5	NA	TRBV5-4	NA	TGTGCCAGCAGCCGGGACCTCAATCAGCCCCAGCATTTT	CASSRDLNQPQHF
TRBJ2-5	NA	TRBV28	NA	TGTGCCAGCAGTCAGACAGTTTCACGGACCCAGTACTTC	CASSQTVSRTQYF
TRBJ2-3	NA	TRBV10-1	NA	TGCGCCAGCAGTGAGTGGCGAACAGATACGCAGTATTTT	CASSEWRTDTQYF
TRBJ1-5	NA	TRBV19	NA	TGTGCCAGTAGAGGGCAGTATAGCAATCAGCCCCAGCATTTT	CASRGQYSNQPQHF
TRBJ2-3	TRBD2	TRBV2	few	TGTGCCAGCAGTGTTAGCGGGGAGGCCTTTCGCACAGATACGCAGTATTTT	CASSVSGEAFRTDTQYF
TRBJ2-3	NA	TRBV14	NA	TGTGCCAGCAGCCAAGCCGGGGTAGCAGGTACGCAGTATTTT	CASSQAGVAGTQYF
TRBJ1-1	NA	TRBV5-1	few	TGCGCCAGCAGCTTGTTGACAGGCCAGGCTAGCACTGAAGCTTTCTTT	CASSLLTGQASTEAFF
TRBJ2-5	NA	TRBV5-1	NA	TGCGCCAGCAGCTTATCAGGGGTAGCTGGGACCCAGTACTTC	CASSLSGVAGTQYF
TRBJ2-3	TRBD2	TRBV4-2	NA	TGTGCCAGCAGTCTCGGGGGGAAATCTAGCACAGATACGCAGTATTTT	CASSLGGKSSTDTQYF
TRBJ2-2	NA	TRBV5-1	NA	TGCGCCAGCAGCTGGGGCTTTACAGGGAACACCGGGGAGCTGTTTTTT	CASSWGFTGNTGELFF
TRBJ2-1	TRBD2	TRBV7-9	NA	TGTGCCAGCAGCTTTAGACGGGAGGCAAACTCCAATGAGCAGTTCTTC	CASSFRREANSNEQFF
TRBJ1-1	NA	TRBV4-2	few	TGTGCCAGCAGCCAGGCAGGGCCCACTGAAGCTTTCTTT	CASSQAGPTEAFF
TRBJ2-1	NA	TRBV6-5	NA	TGTGCCAGCAGGGGTGCTAGCACGGGGAATGAGCAGTTCTTC	CASRGASTGNEQFF
TRBJ2-7	NA	TRBV6-1	NA	TGTGCCAGCCACCGGGAGTTGAGCTCCTACGAGCAGTACTTC	CASHRELSSYEQYF
TRBJ1-1	NA	TRBV6-1	NA	TGTGCCAGCAGTGAGGGTGACAGGTTCGCTGAAGCTTTCTTT	CASSEGDRFAEAFF